A single sample is the source of the 26 T cell receptor beta chains below, sequenced in a study of T-cell memory formation after mild COVID-19. TCRdb ran MiXCR on the 5' RACE reads and lists one entry per CDR3 protein. The sample lists roughly 340,000 distinct CDR3 sequences; about 20% were seen once. Sequencing input: PBMCs or a T cell subset sorted from them (not recorded which). The receptors stem from a man aged 18 to 30 who had mild COVID-19 (a few samples of this study predate the infection). Cell type and time point are not known.

The chain has TRBV4-2 and TRBJ1-3, with D uncertain. V lost 1 base, J lost 0 bases, and 10 bases lay in between. CDR1 and CDR2 from the germline V gene are LGHNA and YNFKEQ. The CDR3 has 16 amino acids. The CDR3 DNA is TGTGCCAGCAGCCAAGTTTCAGGAAACTCTGGAAACACCATATATTTT. This encodes CASSQVSGNSGNTIYF.

This clonotype has ten or more counts. V and J are TRBV20-1 and TRBJ1-2, with 7 bases lining up with TRBD1. The CDR3 length is 14 residues. With 5 bases clipped from V and 0 bases from J, the junction kept 6 bases outside the gene matches. The V gene's germline CDR1 is DFQATT and CDR2 SNEGSKA (reference sequence). The CDR3 reads CSALGTAANYGYTF. CDR3 nucleotide sequence: TGCAGTGCTCTGGGGACAGCCGCTAACTATGGCTACACCTTC.

The rearrangement uses TRBV6-6 and TRBJ2-1; D is possibly TRBD1 (7 bases). The CDR3 covers 15 residues. CDR1 and CDR2 (germline): MNHNY, SVGAGI (reference sequence). With 10 bases removed from V and 7 bases from J, the gap between germline ends came to 23 bases. CDR3 region: CATRGANLQWNEQFF. In DNA, the CDR3 is TGTGCCACCAGGGGGGCCAACCTACAATGGAATGAGCAGTTCTTC.

The rearrangement links TRBV5-1 to TRBJ1-3, with D perhaps matching TRBD1 (5 bases). CDR1 is SGHRS, CDR2 YFSETQ, per germline. V lost 0 bases and J 0 bases, leaving 10 bases between the germline ends. The CDR3 has 16 residues. CDR3 coding DNA: TGCGCCAGCAGCTTGGCTGGGGCCAGCTCTGGAAACACCATATATTTT. It specifies CASSLAGASSGNTIYF.

The J gene is TRBJ2-2, the V gene TRBV28, with D maybe TRBD2 (6 bases). CDR3 length: 15 residues. Germline V gene data show CDR1 as MDHEN and CDR2 as SYDVKM. V lost 5 bases to trimming and J lost 1 base, with 11 bases between them. CDR3 protein: CASSLYSGNTGELFF. The CDR3 DNA sequence: TGTGCCAGCAGTCTCTATAGCGGGAACACCGGGGAGCTGTTTTTT.

The J gene is TRBJ2-7, the V gene TRBV11-2; possible D gene TRBD1, 6 bases. Germline assignment: CDR1 SGHAT and CDR2 FQNNGV. V lost 5 bases and J 7 bases, leaving 9 bases between the germline ends. CDR3 length: 11 amino acids. In nucleotides, the CDR3 is TGTGCCAGCAGCCAACAGGGTGAGCAGTACGTC. This sequence encodes CASSQQGEQYV.

The V and J genes are TRBV5-1 and TRBJ2-7, with D maybe TRBD1 (6 bases). Germline V gene sequence: CDR1 SGHRS, CDR2 YFSETQ. V lost 7 bases and J lost 4, with 15 bases in between. The CDR3 contains 13 residues. Written as DNA, the CDR3 is TGCGCCAGCTCTTGGGGGCAAGGTTACGAGCAGTACGTC. Amino acid sequence: CASSWGQGYEQYV.

The gene calls are TRBV11-1 and TRBJ1-1; 8 bases are shared with TRBD1. Germline CDR1 is SGHAT and CDR2 is FQDESV (reference sequence). V lost 3 bases and J lost 4; bases outside the gene matches: 7. This CDR3 contains 15 residues. The CDR3 is CASSFQGAVSTEAFF. CDR3 DNA: TGTGCCAGCAGCTTCCAGGGGGCTGTCAGCACTGAAGCTTTCTTT.

J is TRBJ1-4 and V is TRBV4-3, with 9 bases aligning to TRBD1. V trimming: 0 bases; J trimming: 2 bases; junction bases outside the gene matches: 4. The germline CDR1 and CDR2 sequences are LGHNA and YSLEER. The CDR3 is 17 residues long. CDR3 region: CASSQDRGTGTNEKLFF. In nucleotides, the CDR3 is TGCGCCAGCAGCCAAGATCGCGGGACAGGGACTAATGAAAAACTGTTTTTT.

This clonotype was seen only a few times. This chain joins TRBV6-2 or TRBV6-3 and TRBJ2-7; D may be TRBD2 (5 bases). With 2 bases removed from V and 2 bases from J, the gap between germline ends came to 7 bases. Germline V CDR1 and CDR2: MNHEY, SVGEGT. The CDR3 contains 13 residues. CDR3 sequence (DNA): TGTGCCAGCAGTTACGGACTTCCCTACGAGCAGTACTTC. Encoded protein: CASSYGLPYEQYF.

V gene TRBV7-9 combines with J gene TRBJ1-1; a weak D match, TRBD1 (5 bases). The CDR3 runs 10 residues. Between the trimmed V and J ends, which lost 6 bases and 11 bases, there was a span of 10 bases. Germline V CDR1 and CDR2: SEHNR, FQNEAQ (reference sequence). CDR3 bases: TGTGCCAGCAGTGGACAAAGGGCTTTCTTT. Translation: CASSGQRAFF.

This clonotype was seen only a few times. This sequence joins TRBV12-3 or TRBV12-4 and TRBJ2-1; D unresolved. The CDR3 has 13 amino acids. Between the trimmed V and J ends, which lost 2 bases and 7 bases, there was a span of 9 bases. CDR3 amino acids: CASSLNWRNEQFF. The CDR3, as DNA: TGTGCCAGCAGTTTAAACTGGCGGAATGAGCAGTTCTTC.

The CDR3 coding sequence is TGTGCCAGCAGCCATAAATTACTAGACGATACGCAGTATTTT. Encoded protein: CASSHKLLDDTQYF. The genes are TRBV7-9 and TRBJ2-3; D is perhaps TRBD2 (5 bases). The CDR3 is 14 amino acids. Germline values: CDR1 SEHNR, CDR2 FQNEAQ (reference sequence). The V gene lost 5 bases and the J gene lost 6 bases, with 15 bases spanning the gap.

This chain links TRBV7-9 with TRBJ2-7; the D is unclear. Germline V lookup: CDR1 SEHNR, CDR2 FQNEAQ (reference sequence). V lost 6 bases and J lost 5, with 14 bases in between. The CDR3 is 13 residues long. Written as DNA, the CDR3 is TGTGCCAGCAGGTTTCTCCTCTCAGACGAGCAGTACGTC. It codes for CASRFLLSDEQYV.

The genes are TRBV5-6 and TRBJ2-7; D perhaps matches TRBD1 (6 bases). The CDR3 loop spans 14 amino acids. The V end lost 4 bases, the J end lost 5 bases, and 16 bases lay between the germline ends. Germline-derived CDR1 and CDR2 are SGHDT and YYEEEE. The CDR3: CASSGGRGMDEQYV. CDR3 coding DNA: TGTGCCAGCAGCGGGGGCCGGGGAATGGACGAGCAGTACGTC.

As to this clonotype: An end of the junction does not agree with germline; a read error may underlie this. This rearrangement joins TRBV4-3 to TRBJ1-1; 7 bases are shared with TRBD1. CDR3 size: 14 residues. Per germline, CDR1 LGHNA and CDR2 YSLEER. The CDR3 sequence is CDSSQDRRMHEAFF. The DNA for the CDR3 is TGCGACAGCAGCCAGGACAGGAGGATGCATGAAGCTTTCTTT.

This clonotype was seen more than once but under ten times. The chain joins TRBV5-1 to TRBJ1-1; D gene uncertain. The length of the CDR3 is 14 residues. The ends were cut back, 0 bases at V and 1 base at J, with 7 bases in the middle. Looked up from germline, CDR1 is SGHRS and CDR2 is YFSETQ. The CDR3 DNA reads TGCGCCAGCAGCTTGGCCAGGAAGAACACTGAAGCTTTCTTT. This encodes CASSLARKNTEAFF. Full variable domain (remainder filled in from reference TRBV5-1 and TRBJ1-1): KAGVTQTPRYLIKTRGQQVTLSCSPISGHRSVSWYQQTPGQGLQFLFEYFSETQRNKGNFPGRFSGRQFSNSRSEMNVSTLELGDSALYLCASSLARKNTEAFFGQGTRLTVV.

CDR3 coding DNA: TGTGCCACCAGCAGAGACCGTTTCCGAGGGGGACTAAATGAGCAGTTCTTC. Its translation is CATSRDRFRGGLNEQFF. V is TRBV15 and J is TRBJ2-1; TRBD2 is a possible D gene (7 bases). The CDR3 totals 17 residues. The V gene lost 0 bases and the J gene lost 7 bases, with 19 bases spanning the gap. The germline CDR1 and CDR2 sequences are LNHNV and YYDKDF (reference sequence). Supplemented by reference TRBV15 and TRBJ2-1, the full variable domain reads DAMVIQNPRYQVTQFGKPVTLSCSQTLNHNVMYWYQQKSSQAPKLLFHYYDKDFNNEADTPDNFQSRRPNTSFCFLDIRSPGLGDTAMYLCATSRDRFRGGLNEQFFGPGTRLTVL.

This chain links TRBV20-1 with TRBJ2-5; TRBD2 agrees at 7 bases. Trimming at V came to 6 bases and at J to 3 bases, leaving 10 bases not matched to a gene. The CDR3 runs to 14 residues. Germline loops: CDR1 DFQATT, CDR2 SNEGSKA (reference sequence). CDR3 DNA sequence: TGCAGTGCCGTTATTGAGGGAGGGGAAGAGACCCAGTACTTC. Its protein is CSAVIEGGEETQYF.

V gene TRBV6-2 or TRBV6-3 combines with J gene TRBJ1-2; tentative D call: TRBD1 (5 bases). CDR3 length: 14 residues. Germline V gene data show CDR1 as MNHEY and CDR2 as SVGEGT. V gave up 7 bases and J gave up 2 bases, with 14 bases separating them. CDR3 protein: CASKPWGDNYGYTF. As DNA, the CDR3 is TGTGCCAGCAAGCCCTGGGGGGACAACTATGGCTACACCTTC.

The chain uses TRBV24-1 and TRBJ2-5; 8 bases agree with TRBD1. The V gene's germline CDR1 is KGHDR and CDR2 SFDVKD. CDR3 length: 14 amino acids. J was trimmed by 5 bases and V by 4 bases; bases with no gene match: 5. This chain's CDR3 is CATSDAGTGETQYF. The CDR3 nucleotides read TGTGCCACCAGTGACGCCGGGACAGGCGAGACCCAGTACTTC.

The chain employs TRBV15 and TRBJ2-3, with no clear D. This CDR3 has 16 amino acids. V shed 6 bases and J shed 0 bases, with 16 bases lying between them. The germline V gene has CDR1 LNHNV and CDR2 YYDKDF (reference sequence). The CDR3 protein is CATSSVSRASTDTQYF. CDR3 bases: TGTGCCACCAGTTCGGTTTCTAGGGCTAGCACAGATACGCAGTATTTT.

The chain joins TRBV29-1 to TRBJ1-1, with D possibly being TRBD1 (5 bases). Germline CDR1 is SQVTM and CDR2 is ANQGSEA. This CDR3 comprises 14 residues. The V end was cut by 3 bases, the J end by 0 bases, with 11 bases between. Written as DNA, the CDR3 is TGCAGCGTTGAGGTTTGGGGGGTGAACACTGAAGCTTTCTTT. It is translated as CSVEVWGVNTEAFF.

The V gene is TRBV20-1, the J gene TRBJ2-3; possibly TRBD2 for D (6 bases). CDR1 DFQATT and CDR2 SNEGSKA come from the germline V gene (reference sequence). This CDR3 contains 12 residues. Trimming removed 7 bases from V and 3 bases from J, with 11 bases in between. In nucleotides, the CDR3 is TGCAGTGGGGGACTGCTAACAGATACGCAGTATTTT. It codes for CSGGLLTDTQYF.

The J gene is TRBJ1-6, the V gene TRBV6-5; a possible D gene is TRBD1 (5 bases). There are 12 residues in the CDR3. Trimming took 8 bases from V and 7 from J, leaving 9 bases between them. Germline loops: CDR1 MNHEY, CDR2 SVGAGI. CDR3 DNA: TGTGCCAGCTGGGACGGAAATTCACCCCTCCACTTT. Translating it yields CASWDGNSPLHF.

This chain uses TRBV7-3 with TRBJ2-6, with D possibly called TRBD1 or TRBD2 (5 bases each). Trimming stripped 1 base from V and 8 bases from J, with 12 bases between. This CDR3 is built from 15 residues. CDR1 is SGHTA, CDR2 FQGTGA, per germline. In nucleotides, the CDR3 is TGTGCCAGCAGCTTAAGTGGGGGTCAGTCCAACGTCCTGACTTTC. Translated, it gives CASSLSGGQSNVLTF.